This TCR beta chain was recovered during a study of cytomegalovirus exposure and HLA in healthy donors. Between the trimmed V and J ends, which lost 11 bases and 7 bases, there was a span of 18 bases. CDR3 length equals 14 residues. The germline CDR1 and CDR2 sequences are MDHEN and SYDVKM. Primers included in the PCR were 60 Vbeta and 13 Jbeta primers. In the study's own analysis: Later reanalysis found around 74 million unique TCR beta chains, about 10 million of them shared. Sequenced by immunoSEQ multiplex PCR; TCRdb stores in-frame clones only, minus some. V and J calls and clone size come straight from that table; D and trimming were deduced from the DNA. The sample yields 120,000 to 150,000 clones, approximately 70% seen once. Regarding the study as a whole: Reports described diagnosis of cytomegalovirus status by the classifier as highly specific and sensitive. There were several of the most significant clusters that appeared linked to common viral pathogens in a later analysis. With DRB1 most and HLA-C fewest, TCR association rates differed between HLA loci in a later analysis.

Note on this clone: Its antigen is not known.

This chain links TRBV28 with TRBJ1-6; D perhaps matches TRBD1 (5 bases). The sequence came from a woman in her 30s in good health and CMV-seronegative. Sequencing was done on a sample of PBMCs. The CDR3 protein is CASGGGVGNSPLHF. As DNA, the CDR3 is TGTGCCTCGGGCGGGGGTGTCGGGAATTCACCCCTCCACTTT.